This T cell receptor beta chain was identified in a study of sequential checkpoint blockade in melanoma. Libraries were prepared by immunoSEQ multiplex PCR; TCRdb keeps only in-frame clonotypes and omits some of them. The data show approximately 8,000 clones, less than 70% seen once. Treatment noted: randomized to nivolumab then ipilimumab (arm A) or the reverse (arm B). The CDR3 contains 13 residues. Trimming stripped 5 bases from V and 1 base from J, with 7 bases between. The germline gives CDR1 SGHRS, CDR2 YFSETQ. The sequenced sample was CD8+ T cells sorted from blood (inferred from file names), obtained from a patient given nivolumab and ipilimumab in sequence. This receptor was obtained from a human patient with melanoma. Some clones in this sample may be carry-over from other donors' samples. J is TRBJ1-3 and V is TRBV5-1; unclear D gene. CDR3 protein: CASSYSSGNTIYF. In nucleotides, the CDR3 is TGCGCCAGCAGTTACAGTTCTGGAAACACCATATATTTT.